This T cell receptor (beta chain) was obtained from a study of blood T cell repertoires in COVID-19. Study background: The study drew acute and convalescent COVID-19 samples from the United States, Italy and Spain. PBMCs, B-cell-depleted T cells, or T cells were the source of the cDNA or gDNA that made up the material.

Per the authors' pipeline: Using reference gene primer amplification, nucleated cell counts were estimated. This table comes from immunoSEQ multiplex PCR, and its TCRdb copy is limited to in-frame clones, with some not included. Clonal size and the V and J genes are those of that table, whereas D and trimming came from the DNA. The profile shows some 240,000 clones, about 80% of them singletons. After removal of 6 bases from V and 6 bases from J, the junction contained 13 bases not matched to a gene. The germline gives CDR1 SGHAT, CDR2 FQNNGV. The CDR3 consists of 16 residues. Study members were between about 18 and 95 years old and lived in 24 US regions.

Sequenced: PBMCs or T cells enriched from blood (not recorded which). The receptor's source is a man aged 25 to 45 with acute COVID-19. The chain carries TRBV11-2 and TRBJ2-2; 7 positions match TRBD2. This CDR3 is CASRVSGGRSAGELFF. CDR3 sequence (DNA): TGTGCCAGCAGGGTAAGCGGCGGGAGATCGGCCGGGGAGCTGTTTTTT. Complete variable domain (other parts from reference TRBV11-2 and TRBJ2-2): EAGVAQSPRYKIIEKRQSVAFWCNPISGHATLYWYQQILGQGPKLLIQFQNNGVVDDSQLPKDRFSAERLKGVDSTLKIQPAKLEDSAVYLCASRVSGGRSAGELFFGEGSRLTVL.